Described below is a single T cell receptor beta chain sequence and its context. Clones were sequenced by immunoSEQ multiplex PCR, and TCRdb holds only the in-frame ones, with some missing. The table shows over 25,000 clones, with roughly 91% occurring only once. The sample is drawn from a study of T cell changes during pregnancy in multiple sclerosis. Germline loops: CDR1 SGHRS, CDR2 YFSETQ. The V segment lost 4 bases and the J segment 5 bases; nucleotides outside the gene matches: 10. CDR3 size: 17 residues. This clonotype was obtained from a female donor in good health, enrolled as a control in a pregnancy study. The sample was CD8+ T cells from peripheral blood mononuclear cells, taken in the second trimester of pregnancy. The chain has TRBV5-1 and TRBJ2-5; TRBD2 aligns across 14 bases. The CDR3 sequence is CASSTGLAGGTVETQYF. DNA for the CDR3: TGCGCCAGCAGCACAGGACTAGCGGGGGGCACGGTGGAGACCCAGTACTTC.